This paragraph reports one T cell receptor (beta chain). The antigen remains unidentified. Measured with immunoSEQ multiplex PCR; TCRdb has only the in-frame clones, and not every one. The table for this sample gives around 33,000 clones. MY09/MY11 PCR detected cervical HPV DNA; dot-blot assigned genotypes. This entry belongs to a study of T cells in women clearing cervical HPV infection. General study points: CIN3+ cases had significantly higher TCR richness than controls; evenness did not differ.

Sequencing was done on a sample of blood buffy coat. This TCR derives from a woman between 18 and 70 years old with a cervical HPV16 infection that either progressed to CIN3+ or cleared (not recorded which).

CDR3 bases read: TGTGCCATCAGCGGACAGGGAATAGGCTATGGC. Amino acid sequence: CAISGQGIGYG. The whole CDR3 region reads CAISGQGIGYGYTF. The J gene is TRBJ1-2, the V gene TRBV10-3, with 8 bases matching TRBD1. The CDR3 end lies 3 residues beyond the end of the read and is filled in from the germline J gene. The germline CDR1 and CDR2 sequences are ENHRY and SYGVKD. Germline trimming cut 6 bases from V and 4 bases from J; bases unmatched to any gene: 7. CDR3 length equals 14 residues.